The 13 T cell receptor beta chains reported below all come from one sample, sequenced in a study of T-cell memory formation after mild COVID-19. In TCRdb, the 5' RACE reads were re-called with MiXCR into one record per CDR3 protein. Among fewer than 400,000 distinct CDR3 sequences listed, 16% were seen once. Sequenced material: PBMCs or a T cell subset sorted from them (not recorded which). The origin of the receptors is a man between 18 and 35 years old who had mild COVID-19 (a few samples of this study predate the infection). Cell type and time point are not known.

This clonotype was detected only a few times. V gene TRBV19 combines with J gene TRBJ1-1; 11 nucleotides line up with TRBD1. Germline CDR1 reads LNHDA; CDR2 reads SQIVND (reference sequence). The CDR3 totals 14 residues. Trimming at V came to 4 bases and at J to 9 bases, leaving 7 bases not matched to a gene. The CDR3 spells CASSTPGQGVKAFF. CDR3 coding DNA: TGTGCCAGTAGTACTCCGGGACAGGGGGTTAAAGCTTTCTTT.

This clonotype was detected a few times. This chain links TRBV29-1 with TRBJ1-1; D might be TRBD1 (5 bases). V was cut by 0 bases and J by 7 bases, with 12 bases left in between. Germline V gene sequence: CDR1 SQVTM, CDR2 ANQGSEA. The CDR3 has 13 amino acids. The DNA for the CDR3 is TGCAGCGTTGAAGAGTGGGGGGAGGGTGAAGCTTTCTTT. The encoded protein is CSVEEWGEGEAFF.

This clonotype has only one observation. A read error may explain this, as a much larger clone is one base away. The rearrangement uses TRBV5-6 and TRBJ2-1; tentatively, D is TRBD2 (5 bases). CDR1 SGHDT and CDR2 YYEEEE come from the germline V gene. The CDR3 runs to 16 residues. The DNA of the CDR3 is TGTGCCAGCAGCTTGGTCGGGGTAAGCTCCTACACTGAGCAGTTCTTC. It codes for CASSLVGVSSYTEQFF.

This clonotype was detected only a few times. The chain has TRBV4-3 and TRBJ1-6; the D is unclear. V lost 2 bases and J 7 bases, leaving 6 bases between the germline ends. Germline V lookup: CDR1 LGHNA, CDR2 YSLEER. There are 13 residues in the CDR3. Written as DNA, the CDR3 is TGCGCCAGCAGCCAACAATGGAATTCACCCCTCCACTTT. It translates to CASSQQWNSPLHF.

V gene TRBV5-1 combines with J gene TRBJ2-2; 9 nucleotides align to TRBD1. Germline lookup yields CDR1 SGHRS and CDR2 YFSETQ. The CDR3 contains 15 residues. Trimming took 5 bases from V and 5 from J; bases not matched to a gene: 7. As DNA, the CDR3 is TGCGCCAGCAGGCCGGGACAGGGAGAAACCGGGGAGCTGTTTTTT. Translated, it gives CASRPGQGETGELFF.

The J gene is TRBJ2-7, the V gene TRBV7-2; D might be TRBD2 (5 bases). The CDR3 is 13 residues long. CDR1 and CDR2 (germline): SGHTA, FQGNSA. V dropped 5 bases and J dropped 2 bases, with 10 bases sitting between them. CDR3 nucleotides: TGTGCCAGCAGCCTCAGCGGTGCCTACGAGCAGTACGTC. Translation gives CASSLSGAYEQYV.

The chain employs TRBV11-2 and TRBJ2-3; 7 bases match TRBD1. Germline loops: CDR1 SGHAT, CDR2 FQNNGV. CDR3 length: 13 residues. The V and J ends lost 5 bases and 9 bases, in that order; junction bases with no gene match: 8. The CDR3 loop reads CASSQIRQGTQYF. In DNA form, the CDR3 reads TGTGCCAGCAGCCAAATCAGACAGGGAACGCAGTATTTT.

This clonotype has only a few counts. The chain links TRBV7-2 to TRBJ1-5, with a tentative D call TRBD1 (5 bases). V lost 3 bases, J lost 5 bases, and 14 bases lay in between. This CDR3 has 15 residues. Per the germline V gene, CDR1 is SGHTA and CDR2 is FQGNSA. The CDR3 is CASSLSYGGDQPQHF. CDR3 DNA: TGTGCCAGCAGCTTGTCTTATGGGGGGGATCAGCCCCAGCATTTT.

In this sample, this clonotype turned up many times. The chain links TRBV6-2 or TRBV6-3 to TRBJ2-2; no reliable D call. This CDR3 comprises 14 residues. Germline values: CDR1 MNHEY, CDR2 SVGEGT. V was clipped by 8 bases and J by 1 base, with 11 bases between them. CDR3 residues: CASRYHENTGELFF. CDR3 bases: TGTGCCAGCCGGTACCATGAGAACACCGGGGAGCTGTTTTTT.

The V call is TRBV7-9, the J call TRBJ2-1; 9 bases fit TRBD2. Germline-derived CDR1 and CDR2 are SEHNR and FQNEAQ (reference sequence). Unmatched junction bases numbered 8, after V lost 5 bases and J lost 6 bases. This CDR3 region has 15 residues. As DNA, the CDR3 is TGTGCCAGCAGCCCGCGGGGTAGCGGGGGCAATGAGCAGTTCTTC. Its translation: CASSPRGSGGNEQFF.

The chain combines TRBV6-1 with TRBJ2-7, with 8 positions matching TRBD1. The CDR3 covers 13 residues. Germline CDR1 MNHNS, CDR2 SASEGT. J lost 4 bases, V lost 11 bases, and 10 bases had no gene match. CDR3 DNA: TGTGCCGCGGAGAAGACAGGGGCGTACGAGCAGTACGTC. It specifies CAAEKTGAYEQYV.

This clonotype was detected a few times. The chain uses TRBV5-1 and TRBJ2-7; 10 bases agree with TRBD1. Germline V gives CDR1 SGHRS, CDR2 YFSETQ. V lost 5 bases to trimming and J lost 4 bases; unmatched junction nucleotides: 12. There are 16 residues in the CDR3. This chain's CDR3 is CASSRAPGQGDYEQYF. DNA for the CDR3: TGCGCCAGCAGTCGCGCCCCCGGACAGGGGGATTACGAGCAGTACTTC.

This clonotype was detected a few times. The chain recombines TRBV4-1 with TRBJ2-2; D remains ambiguous. CDR1 and CDR2 from the germline V gene are MGHRA and YSYEKL. V gave up 4 bases and J gave up 7 bases, with 7 bases separating them. The CDR3 is 12 amino acids. The DNA for the CDR3 is TGCGCCAGCAGCCGCACTCTCGGGGAGCTGTTTTTT. As protein: CASSRTLGELFF.